The TCR beta chain under discussion was sequenced for a study of CD8 T cells in ankylosing spondylitis. Findings and caveats of the study: Within matched ankylosing spondylitis synovial fluid, disease-linked clones were reportedly significantly enriched. Disease-linked clones bore a CD8+ phenotype and were relatively rare in peripheral blood. There was a TCR beta motif, made of roughly eight highly homologous variants, that appeared characteristic of ankylosing spondylitis blood.

CDR3 length equals 16 residues. The V and J ends lost 3 bases and 1 base, in that order; junction bases with no gene match: 8. This clonotype was seen many times. Its specificity is not known. In making TCR beta libraries, quantitative 5'-RACE with molecular barcodes was used. TCRdb redid the calling of the 5' RACE reads with MiXCR, one entry per CDR3 protein. Of about 510,000 distinct CDR3 sequences detected, approximately 5% appear once; the ten largest clones hold around 3.5%. Sequencing was done on a sample of blood, either unsorted or a sorted T cell fraction (not recorded which). The TCR was taken from a male donor with ankylosing spondylitis. This chain uses TRBV12-3 or TRBV12-4 with TRBJ2-5; 7 bases align to TRBD2. CDR3 DNA: TGTGCCAGCAGTTTGGGGAGGGGAACCTTCCAAGAGACCCAGTACTTC. As protein: CASSLGRGTFQETQYF.